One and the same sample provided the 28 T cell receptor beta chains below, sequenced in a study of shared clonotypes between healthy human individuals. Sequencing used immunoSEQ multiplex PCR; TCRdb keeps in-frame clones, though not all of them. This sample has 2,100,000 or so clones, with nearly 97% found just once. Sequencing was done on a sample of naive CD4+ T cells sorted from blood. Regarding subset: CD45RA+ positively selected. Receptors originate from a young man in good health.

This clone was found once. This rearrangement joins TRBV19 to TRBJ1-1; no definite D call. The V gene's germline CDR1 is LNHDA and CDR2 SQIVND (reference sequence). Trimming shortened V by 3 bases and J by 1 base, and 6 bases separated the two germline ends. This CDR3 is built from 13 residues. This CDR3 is CASSMMRNTEAFF. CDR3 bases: TGTGCCAGTAGTATGATGAGGAACACTGAAGCTTTCTTT.

CDR3 in amino acids: CATAVSGRSETQYF. The CDR3 coding sequence is TGTGCCACCGCTGTTAGCGGGAGATCAGAGACCCAGTACTTC. This chain links TRBV28 with TRBJ2-5; 9 bases line up with TRBD2. The CDR3 has 14 amino acids. The germline CDR1 and CDR2 sequences are MDHEN and SYDVKM. Unmatched junction bases numbered 10, after V lost 10 bases and J lost 4 bases.

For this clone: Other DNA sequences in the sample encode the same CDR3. CDR3 DNA: TGTGCCAGTAGTAAAACAGGAAACACTGAAGCTTTCTTT. Its protein is CASSKTGNTEAFF. The chain couples TRBV19 to TRBJ1-1, with D perhaps TRBD1 (5 bases). Per the germline V gene, CDR1 is LNHDA and CDR2 is SQIVND (reference sequence). Trimming removed 4 bases at V and 2 bases at J, with 8 bases between. CDR3 length: 13 residues.

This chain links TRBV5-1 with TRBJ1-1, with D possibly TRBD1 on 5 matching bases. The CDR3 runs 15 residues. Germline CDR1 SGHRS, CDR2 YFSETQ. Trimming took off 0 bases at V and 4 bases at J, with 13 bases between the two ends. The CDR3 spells CASSLEAGYSTEAFF. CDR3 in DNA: TGCGCCAGCAGCTTGGAGGCAGGGTATAGCACTGAAGCTTTCTTT.

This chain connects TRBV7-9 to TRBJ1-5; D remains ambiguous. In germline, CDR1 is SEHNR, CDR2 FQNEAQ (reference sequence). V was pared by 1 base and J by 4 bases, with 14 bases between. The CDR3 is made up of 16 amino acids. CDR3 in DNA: TGTGCCAGCAGCTTAGGAAATGGACTGATTAATCAGCCCCAGCATTTT. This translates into CASSLGNGLINQPQHF.

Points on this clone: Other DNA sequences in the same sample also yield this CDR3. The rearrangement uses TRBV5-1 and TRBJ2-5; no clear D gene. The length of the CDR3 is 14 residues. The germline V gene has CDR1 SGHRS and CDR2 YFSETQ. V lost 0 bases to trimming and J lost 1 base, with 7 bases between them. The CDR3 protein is CASSLGAAQETQYF. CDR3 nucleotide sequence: TGCGCCAGCAGCTTGGGGGCGGCCCAAGAGACCCAGTACTTC.

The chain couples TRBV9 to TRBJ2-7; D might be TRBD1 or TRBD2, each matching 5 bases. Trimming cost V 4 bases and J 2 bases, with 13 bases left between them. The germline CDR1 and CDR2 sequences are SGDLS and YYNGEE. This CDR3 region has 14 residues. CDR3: CASSSRDGAYEQYF. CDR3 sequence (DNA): TGTGCCAGCAGCTCCCGGGACGGAGCCTACGAGCAGTACTTC.

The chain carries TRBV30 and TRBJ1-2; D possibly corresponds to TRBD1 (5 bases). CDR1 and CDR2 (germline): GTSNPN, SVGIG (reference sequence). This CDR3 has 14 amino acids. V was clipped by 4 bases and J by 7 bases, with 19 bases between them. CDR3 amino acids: CAWNRGGRVGGYTF. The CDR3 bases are TGTGCCTGGAACCGAGGAGGCAGGGTAGGTGGCTACACCTTC.

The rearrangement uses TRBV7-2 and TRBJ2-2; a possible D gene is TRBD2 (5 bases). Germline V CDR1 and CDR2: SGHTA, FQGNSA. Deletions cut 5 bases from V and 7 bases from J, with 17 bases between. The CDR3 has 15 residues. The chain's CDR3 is CASSPSWGLVGELFF. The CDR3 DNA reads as TGTGCCAGCAGCCCTAGCTGGGGTTTGGTCGGGGAGCTGTTTTTT.

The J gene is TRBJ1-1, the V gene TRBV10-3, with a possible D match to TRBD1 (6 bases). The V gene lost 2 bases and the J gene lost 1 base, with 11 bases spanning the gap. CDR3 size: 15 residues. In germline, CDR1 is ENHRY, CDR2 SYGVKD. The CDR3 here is CAISEGGQKNTEAFF. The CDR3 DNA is TGTGCCATCAGTGAGGGCGGACAGAAGAACACTGAAGCTTTCTTT.

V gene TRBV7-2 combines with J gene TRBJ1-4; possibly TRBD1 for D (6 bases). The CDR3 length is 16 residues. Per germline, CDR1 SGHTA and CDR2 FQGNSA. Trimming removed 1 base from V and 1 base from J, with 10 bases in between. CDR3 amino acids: CASSLVQGITNEKLFF. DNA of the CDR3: TGTGCCAGCAGCTTAGTCCAGGGGATAACTAATGAAAAACTGTTTTTT.

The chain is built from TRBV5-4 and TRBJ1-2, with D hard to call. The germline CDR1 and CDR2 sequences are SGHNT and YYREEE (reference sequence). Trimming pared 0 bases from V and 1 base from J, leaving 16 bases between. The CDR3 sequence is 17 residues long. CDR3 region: CASSLGQTKGINYGYTF. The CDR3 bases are TGTGCCAGCAGCTTGGGGCAGACTAAAGGGATTAACTATGGCTACACCTTC.

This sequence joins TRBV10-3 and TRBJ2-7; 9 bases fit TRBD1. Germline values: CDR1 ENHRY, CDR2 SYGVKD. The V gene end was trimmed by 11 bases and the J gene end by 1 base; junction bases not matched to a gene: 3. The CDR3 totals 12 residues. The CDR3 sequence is CASGTGSYEQYF. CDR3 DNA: TGTGCCTCCGGGACAGGGTCCTACGAGCAGTACTTC.

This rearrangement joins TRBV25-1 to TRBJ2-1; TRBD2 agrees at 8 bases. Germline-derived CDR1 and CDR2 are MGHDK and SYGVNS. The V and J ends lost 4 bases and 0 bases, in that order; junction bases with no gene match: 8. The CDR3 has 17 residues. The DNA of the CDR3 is TGTGCCAGCAGTGCGGGCCAGGGGACTAGCTCCTACAATGAGCAGTTCTTC. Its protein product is CASSAGQGTSSYNEQFF.

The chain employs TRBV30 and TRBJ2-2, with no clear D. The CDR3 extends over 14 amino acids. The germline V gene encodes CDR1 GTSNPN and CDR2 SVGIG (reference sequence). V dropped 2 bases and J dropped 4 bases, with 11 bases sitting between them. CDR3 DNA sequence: TGTGCCTGGAGTCAAGGACGGTTCACCGGGGAGCTGTTTTTT. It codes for CAWSQGRFTGELFF. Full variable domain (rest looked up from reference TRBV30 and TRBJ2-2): SQTIHQWPATLVQPVGSPLSLECTVEGTSNPNLYWYRQAAGRGLQLLFYSVGIGQISSEVPQNLSASRPQDRQFILSSKKLLLSDSGFYLCAWSQGRFTGELFFGEGSRLTVL.

This chain's CDR3 is CASSRAPINEKLFF. CDR3 sequence (DNA): TGTGCCAGCAGTCGGGCCCCTATTAATGAAAAACTGTTTTTT. V and J are TRBV6-5 and TRBJ1-4; D is undetermined. V dropped 5 bases and J dropped 4 bases, with 11 bases sitting between them. CDR3 length: 14 residues. Germline V lookup: CDR1 MNHEY, CDR2 SVGAGI.

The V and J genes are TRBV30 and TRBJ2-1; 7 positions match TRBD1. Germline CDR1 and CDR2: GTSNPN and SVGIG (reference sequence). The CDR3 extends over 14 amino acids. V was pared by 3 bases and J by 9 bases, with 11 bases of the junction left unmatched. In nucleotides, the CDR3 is TGTGCCTGGAGCCCCTTGGGACAGACGCCTGAGCAGTTCTTC. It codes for CAWSPLGQTPEQFF.

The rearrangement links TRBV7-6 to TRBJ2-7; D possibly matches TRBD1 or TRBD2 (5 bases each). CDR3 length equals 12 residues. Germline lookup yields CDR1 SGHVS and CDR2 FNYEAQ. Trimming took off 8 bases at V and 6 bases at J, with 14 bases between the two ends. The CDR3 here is CASGDGPFEQYF. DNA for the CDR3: TGTGCCAGCGGGGACGGACCCTTCGAGCAGTACTTC.

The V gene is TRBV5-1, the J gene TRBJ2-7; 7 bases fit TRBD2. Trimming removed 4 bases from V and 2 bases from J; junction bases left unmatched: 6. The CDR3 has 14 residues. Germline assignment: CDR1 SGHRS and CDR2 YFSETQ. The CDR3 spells CASSIGTNTYEQYF. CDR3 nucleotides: TGCGCCAGCAGCATCGGGACTAACACCTACGAGCAGTACTTC.

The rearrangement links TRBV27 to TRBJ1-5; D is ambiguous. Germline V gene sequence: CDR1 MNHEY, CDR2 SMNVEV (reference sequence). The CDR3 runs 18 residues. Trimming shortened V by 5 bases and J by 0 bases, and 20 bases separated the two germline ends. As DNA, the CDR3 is TGTGCCAGCAGTCCACCTAGGGCCGGGATCTTTAGCAATCAGCCCCAGCATTTT. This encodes CASSPPRAGIFSNQPQHF.

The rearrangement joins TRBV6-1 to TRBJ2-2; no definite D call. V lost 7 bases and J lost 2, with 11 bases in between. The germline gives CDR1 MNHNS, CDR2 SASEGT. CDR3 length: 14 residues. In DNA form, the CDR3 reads TGTGCCAGCACGGAAGGGATTAACACCGGGGAGCTGTTTTTT. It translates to CASTEGINTGELFF.

This CDR3 reads CASSAWTNQPQHF. The CDR3 DNA reads as TGTGCCAGCAGCGCCTGGACCAATCAGCCCCAGCATTTT. The V gene is TRBV9, the J gene TRBJ1-5; D remains ambiguous. Germline assignment: CDR1 SGDLS and CDR2 YYNGEE. The CDR3 extends over 13 amino acids. Trimming pared 3 bases from V and 3 bases from J, leaving 7 bases between.

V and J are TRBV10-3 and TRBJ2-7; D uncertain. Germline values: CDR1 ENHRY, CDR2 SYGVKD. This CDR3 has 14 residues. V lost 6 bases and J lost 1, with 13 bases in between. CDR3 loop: CAISPRIESYEQYF. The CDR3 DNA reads TGTGCCATCAGCCCTCGGATCGAATCCTACGAGCAGTACTTC.

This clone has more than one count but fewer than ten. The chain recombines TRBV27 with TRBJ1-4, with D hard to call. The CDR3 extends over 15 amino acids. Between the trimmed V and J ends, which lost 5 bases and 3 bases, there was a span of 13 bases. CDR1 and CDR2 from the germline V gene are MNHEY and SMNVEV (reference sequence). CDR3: CASSPHWGANEKLFF. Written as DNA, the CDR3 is TGTGCCAGCAGTCCCCACTGGGGAGCTAATGAAAAACTGTTTTTT.

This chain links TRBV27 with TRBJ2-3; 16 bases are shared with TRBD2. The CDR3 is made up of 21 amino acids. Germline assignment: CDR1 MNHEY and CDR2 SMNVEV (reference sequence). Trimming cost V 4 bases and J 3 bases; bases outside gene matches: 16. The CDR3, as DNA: TGTGCCAGCAGTTCTACCACCCTGGGACTAGCGGGAGGGGTCCTAACAGATACGCAGTATTTT. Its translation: CASSSTTLGLAGGVLTDTQYF.

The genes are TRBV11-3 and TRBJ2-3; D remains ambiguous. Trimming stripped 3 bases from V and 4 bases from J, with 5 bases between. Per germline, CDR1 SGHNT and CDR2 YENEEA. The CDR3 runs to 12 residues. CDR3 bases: TGTGCCAGCAGCTTTGACTCAGATACGCAGTATTTT. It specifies CASSFDSDTQYF. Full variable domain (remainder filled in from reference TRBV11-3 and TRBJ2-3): EAGVVQSPRYKIIEKKQPVAFWCNPISGHNTLYWYLQNLGQGPELLIRYENEEAVDDSQLPKDRFSAERLKGVDSTLKIQPAELGDSAVYLCASSFDSDTQYFGPGTRLTVL.

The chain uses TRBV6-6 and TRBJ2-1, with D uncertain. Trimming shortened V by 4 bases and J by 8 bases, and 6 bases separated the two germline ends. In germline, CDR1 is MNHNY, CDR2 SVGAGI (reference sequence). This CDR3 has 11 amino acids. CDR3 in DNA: TGTGCCAGCAGTTGGAGCTATGAGCAGTTCTTC. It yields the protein CASSWSYEQFF.

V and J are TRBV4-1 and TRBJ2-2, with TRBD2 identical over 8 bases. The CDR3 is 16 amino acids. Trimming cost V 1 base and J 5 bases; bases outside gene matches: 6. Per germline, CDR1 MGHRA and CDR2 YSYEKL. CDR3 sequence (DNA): TGCGCCAGCAGCCAAGGGCCAGCGGGAGTTACCGGGGAGCTGTTTTTT. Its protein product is CASSQGPAGVTGELFF.